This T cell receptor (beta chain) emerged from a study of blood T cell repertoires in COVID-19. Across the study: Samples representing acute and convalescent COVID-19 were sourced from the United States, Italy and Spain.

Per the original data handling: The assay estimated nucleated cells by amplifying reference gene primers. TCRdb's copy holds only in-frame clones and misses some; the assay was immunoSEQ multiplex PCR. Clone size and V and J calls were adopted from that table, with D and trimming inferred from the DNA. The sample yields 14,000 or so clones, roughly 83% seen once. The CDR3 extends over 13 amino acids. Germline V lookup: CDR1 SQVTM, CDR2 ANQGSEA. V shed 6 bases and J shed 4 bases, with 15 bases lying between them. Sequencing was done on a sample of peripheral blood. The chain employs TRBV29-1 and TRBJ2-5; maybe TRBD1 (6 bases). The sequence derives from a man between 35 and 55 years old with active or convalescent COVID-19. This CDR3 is CSVDRSPSETQYF. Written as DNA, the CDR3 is TGCAGCGTCGACAGGTCGCCTTCAGAGACCCAGTACTTC.